Presented here are 18 T cell receptor beta chains from one specimen sequenced in a study of CD8 T cells in ankylosing spondylitis. TCRdb re-called the 5' RACE reads through MiXCR, storing one row per CDR3 protein. Here the sample spans tens of thousands of distinct CDR3 sequences, 7.2% being singletons. Sequencing input: blood, either unsorted or a sorted T cell fraction (not recorded which). These receptor sequences come from a male donor with ankylosing spondylitis or in good health (not recorded which).

This clonotype occurred many times. This chain uses TRBV18 with TRBJ2-2, with D possibly being TRBD1 or TRBD2 (6 bases each). The CDR3 extends over 15 amino acids. V lost 2 bases and J lost 7, with 14 bases in between. The germline V gene encodes CDR1 KGHSH and CDR2 LQKENI. DNA of the CDR3: TGTGCCAGCTCACCAACGGGGGCGAAGGACGGGGAGCTGTTTTTT. This codes for CASSPTGAKDGELFF.

This clonotype has at least ten counts. The chain links TRBV4-2 to TRBJ2-2; TRBD2 matches at 8 bases. The CDR3 is made up of 15 amino acids. V dropped 4 bases and J dropped 4; count of bases not matched to a gene: 5. Germline CDR1 LGHNA, CDR2 YNFKEQ. The CDR3 coding sequence is TGTGCCAGCAGCCCCCGGGAGGGGACCACCGGGGAGCTGTTTTTT. This gives the protein CASSPREGTTGELFF.

This clonotype came up a few times. V is TRBV29-1 and J is TRBJ2-1; TRBD2 matches 11 bases. This CDR3 contains 17 residues. The germline gives CDR1 SQVTM, CDR2 ANQGSEA. V trimming: 5 bases; J trimming: 3 bases; junction bases outside the gene matches: 12. The CDR3 DNA sequence: TGCAGCGTTAGAGGGAAGGCTAGCGGGAGGAACTACAATGAGCAGTTCTTC. This translates into CSVRGKASGRNYNEQFF.

This clonotype was seen repeatedly, ten times or more. The genes are TRBV5-1 and TRBJ2-7, with 11 bases that match TRBD2. The CDR3 is 15 amino acids. Trimming took 1 base from V and 4 from J; bases not matched to a gene: 4. Per the germline V gene, CDR1 is SGHRS and CDR2 is YFSETQ. In DNA, the CDR3 is TGCGCCAGCAGCTTGAGGACTAGCGGGCCTTACGAGCAGTACTTC. Translation gives CASSLRTSGPYEQYF.

The table lists this clonotype with many counts. The V gene is TRBV28, the J gene TRBJ2-7; D is perhaps TRBD1 or TRBD2 (6 bases each). V shed 4 bases and J shed 2 bases, with 15 bases lying between them. Germline V gene sequence: CDR1 MDHEN, CDR2 SYDVKM. The CDR3 is 15 amino acids. CDR3 amino acids: CASSSGGQGTYEQYF. CDR3 coding DNA: TGTGCCAGCAGTTCTGGGGGGCAGGGGACCTACGAGCAGTACTTC.

In its sample, this clonotype was seen many times. V usage is TRBV18 and J usage is TRBJ1-5, with TRBD1 as a possible D gene (6 bases). Per germline, CDR1 KGHSH and CDR2 LQKENI. The CDR3 is made up of 19 amino acids. Trimming cost V 6 bases and J 6 bases, with 30 bases left between them. CDR3 DNA sequence: TGTGCCAGCTCCTTGAGGATCCCCGGGTCCACAGGGCAGGGTCAGCCCCAGCATTTT. Translation: CASSLRIPGSTGQGQPQHF.

This clonotype was observed at least ten times. The chain recombines TRBV28 with TRBJ2-1; TRBD1 matches at 7 bases. Trimming cost V 3 bases and J 7 bases; bases outside gene matches: 9. The CDR3 is made up of 15 amino acids. Per germline, CDR1 MDHEN and CDR2 SYDVKM. CDR3 sequence (DNA): TGTGCCAGCAGTTTGACTAAGGGGGCAGTGAATGAGCAGTTCTTC. Its protein is CASSLTKGAVNEQFF.

There are a few counts of this clonotype. The chain joins TRBV2 to TRBJ2-7; the D gene is possibly TRBD1 (6 bases). V lost 9 bases and J lost 3, with 9 bases in between. Germline CDR1 and CDR2: SNHLY and FYNNEI. CDR3 size: 11 residues. In DNA, the CDR3 is TGTGCCAGTGTGGACAGCTACGAGCAGTACTTC. It encodes CASVDSYEQYF.

The chain joins TRBV28 to TRBJ2-3; 9 bases are a match to TRBD2. J lost 8 bases, V lost 5 bases, and 8 bases had no gene match. CDR1 is MDHEN and CDR2 is SYDVKM in the germline V gene. The CDR3 contains 14 residues. The CDR3 reads CASSRAGGRVTQYF. CDR3 nucleotides: TGTGCCAGCAGTCGGGCGGGAGGGCGAGTTACGCAGTATTTT. Combining the CDR3 with reference TRBV28 and TRBJ2-3 gives the whole variable domain DVKVTQSSRYLVKRTGEKVFLECVQDMDHENMFWYRQDPGLGLRLIYFSYDVKMKEKGDIPEGYSVSREKKERFSLILESASTNQTSMYLCASSRAGGRVTQYFGPGTRLTVL.

There are many counts of this clonotype. V is TRBV15 and J is TRBJ2-3; 7 bases map to TRBD1. The CDR3 length is 17 residues. Germline V gene data show CDR1 as LNHNV and CDR2 as YYDKDF (reference sequence). Trimming took 5 bases from V and 0 from J; bases not matched to a gene: 11. CDR3 residues: CATSGLIQGPSTDTQYF. DNA for the CDR3: TGTGCCACCAGCGGCCTAATACAGGGGCCTAGCACAGATACGCAGTATTTT.

This clonotype was counted once. The chain couples TRBV20-1 to TRBJ2-3; D remains ambiguous. The CDR3 runs to 11 residues. Per germline, CDR1 DFQATT and CDR2 SNEGSKA (reference sequence). With 4 bases removed from V and 1 base from J, the gap between germline ends came to 3 bases. Here the CDR3 DNA reads TGCAGTGCTACCCGCACAGATACGCAGTATTTT. Protein product: CSATRTDTQYF.

This clonotype was picked up many times. V and J are TRBV5-1 and TRBJ2-2, with 10 positions matching TRBD2. The CDR3 extends over 16 amino acids. The ends lost 7 bases at V and 1 base at J; junction bases unmatched: 7. From germline, CDR1 is SGHRS and CDR2 YFSETQ. Here the CDR3 reads CASGERTSGNTGELFF. CDR3 nucleotides: TGCGCCAGCGGAGAGAGGACTAGCGGGAACACCGGGGAGCTGTTTTTT.

This clonotype came up many times. CDR3 sequence reads: CASSLETTGPTTDTQYF. For the CDR3, the DNA is TGTGCCAGCAGTTTAGAGACCACAGGGCCCACCACAGATACGCAGTATTTT. The chain uses TRBV12-3 or TRBV12-4 and TRBJ2-3; weak D call: TRBD1 (6 bases). This CDR3 is 17 amino acids long. Trimming cost V 1 base and J 2 bases, with 16 bases left between them.

This chain links TRBV7-8 with TRBJ2-7; 7 nucleotides match TRBD1. In germline, CDR1 is SGHVS, CDR2 FQNEAQ. V shed 4 bases and J 1 base; nucleotides not matched to a gene: 10. The CDR3 covers 16 residues. The CDR3 spells CASSSGRQGISYEQYF. The CDR3, as DNA: TGTGCCAGCAGCTCTGGAAGACAGGGCATTTCCTACGAGCAGTACTTC.

In this sample, this clonotype turned up a few times. The rearrangement joins TRBV7-2 to TRBJ2-7, with D unclear. The V gene's germline CDR1 is SGHTA and CDR2 FQGNSA. Between the trimmed V and J ends, which lost 3 bases and 2 bases, there was a span of 5 bases. This CDR3 has 12 amino acids. The chain's CDR3 is CASSLGTYEQYF. DNA of the CDR3: TGTGCCAGCAGCTTGGGAACCTACGAGCAGTACTTC. Variable domain in full (rest from reference TRBV7-2 and TRBJ2-7): GAGVSQSPSNKVTEKGKDVELRCDPISGHTALYWYRQSLGQGLEFLIYFQGNSAPDKSGLPSDRFSAERTGGSVSTLTIQRTQQEDSAVYLCASSLGTYEQYFGPGTRLTVT.

As concerns this clonotype: Compared with germline, one end of the junction differs, possibly owing to a read error. CDR3 sequence reads: CVSHRGTFSGANVLTF. The CDR3 bases are TGTGTCAGTCACAGGGGGACCTTCTCTGGGGCCAACGTCCTGACTTTC. The V call is TRBV19, the J call TRBJ2-6, with 8 positions matching TRBD1. The CDR3 is 16 amino acids. Germline lookup yields CDR1 LNHDA and CDR2 SQIVND (reference sequence).

Ten or more counts support this clonotype. V and J are TRBV20-1 and TRBJ2-1; TRBD2 agrees at 11 bases. Germline V gene sequence: CDR1 DFQATT, CDR2 SNEGSKA (reference sequence). Trimming cost V 5 bases and J 8 bases; bases outside gene matches: 8. The CDR3 covers 14 residues. The CDR3 sequence: CSAPPSGRRDEQFF. CDR3 coding DNA: TGCAGTGCTCCGCCTAGCGGGAGGCGTGATGAGCAGTTCTTC.

In this sample, this clonotype turned up many times. J is TRBJ1-5 and V is TRBV27; unclear D gene. CDR3 length: 12 amino acids. The germline gives CDR1 MNHEY, CDR2 SMNVEV (reference sequence). V gave up 3 bases and J gave up 4 bases, with 4 bases separating them. CDR3 loop: CASSFLNQPQHF. The CDR3 DNA reads as TGTGCCAGCAGTTTCCTGAATCAGCCCCAGCATTTT.